The next 28 T cell receptor beta chains were all read from a single sample in a study of CD8 T cells in Susac syndrome. RNA in amounts of roughly 0.45 to 1 ug was reverse transcribed with random hexamers. TCRdb re-called the immunoSEQ multiplex PCR reads with MiXCR, one entry per CDR3 protein. The data hold 95,000 to 150,000 distinct CDR3 sequences, with around 96% observed a single time. The sample was CD4+ T cells from PBMCs. These receptor sequences come from a human donor with Susac syndrome.

The gene calls are TRBV20-1 and TRBJ1-4; D is perhaps TRBD1 (6 bases). Deletions cut 5 bases from V and 0 bases from J, with 10 bases between. The CDR3 has 14 residues. Per germline, CDR1 DFQATT and CDR2 SNEGSKA (reference sequence). The DNA for the CDR3 is TGCAGTGCTCGGACAGCCACAACTAATGAAAAACTGTTTTTT. This gives the protein CSARTATTNEKLFF.

The chain couples TRBV6-2 or TRBV6-3 to TRBJ2-2; 8 bases fit TRBD2. The CDR3 is 14 residues long. Per the germline V gene, CDR1 is MNHEY and CDR2 is SVGEGT. The V and J ends lost 7 bases and 5 bases, in that order; junction bases with no gene match: 6. CDR3 region: CASTPAGVTGELFF. The CDR3 DNA sequence: TGTGCCAGCACCCCAGCGGGAGTGACCGGGGAGCTGTTTTTT.

The rearrangement joins TRBV7-2 to TRBJ2-7; maybe TRBD2 (5 bases). V gave up 6 bases and J gave up 7 bases, with 22 bases separating them. This CDR3 spans 15 amino acids. CDR1 is SGHTA, CDR2 FQGNSA, per germline. The CDR3 reads CASSPRRSAGGEQYF. CDR3 nucleotide sequence: TGTGCCAGCAGTCCCCGACGGTCGGCGGGTGGGGAGCAGTACTTC.

The V gene is TRBV7-2, the J gene TRBJ1-5; a weak D match, TRBD1 (5 bases). CDR1 and CDR2 (germline): SGHTA, FQGNSA. The CDR3 extends over 13 amino acids. V lost 5 bases, J lost 4 bases, and 9 bases lay in between. This CDR3 reads CASSRDRNQPQHF. CDR3 bases: TGTGCCAGCAGCAGGGACCGTAATCAGCCCCAGCATTTT. Filled out from reference TRBV7-2 and TRBJ1-5, the complete variable domain reads GAGVSQSPSNKVTEKGKDVELRCDPISGHTALYWYRQSLGQGLEFLIYFQGNSAPDKSGLPSDRFSAERTGGSVSTLTIQRTQQEDSAVYLCASSRDRNQPQHFGDGTRLSIL.

This chain joins TRBV28 and TRBJ2-7, with D perhaps being TRBD1 or TRBD2 (5 bases each). V was cut by 5 bases and J by 0 bases, with 14 bases left in between. CDR3 length: 15 amino acids. CDR1 is MDHEN and CDR2 is SYDVKM in the germline V gene. In DNA form, the CDR3 reads TGTGCCAGCAGTCCGGGGACGGTCTACTCCTACGAGCAGTACTTC. Its translation: CASSPGTVYSYEQYF.

The CDR3 reads CASSKAGGGLNEQYF. The CDR3 DNA is TGTGCCAGCAGCAAAGCGGGAGGGGGCCTAAACGAGCAGTACTTC. The V gene is TRBV12-3 or TRBV12-4, the J gene TRBJ2-7, with 10 bases lining up with TRBD2. V lost 6 bases and J lost 5; bases outside the gene matches: 10. The CDR3 length is 15 residues.

This chain connects TRBV3-1 to TRBJ2-2, with a weak D call TRBD1 (6 bases). V dropped 6 bases and J dropped 0 bases, with 14 bases sitting between them. The CDR3 extends over 16 amino acids. CDR1 is LGHDT and CDR2 is YNNKEL in the germline V gene (reference sequence). The CDR3: CASSRRQVSNTGELFF. CDR3 sequence (DNA): TGTGCCAGCAGTCGTCGACAGGTATCGAACACCGGGGAGCTGTTTTTT.

The chain recombines TRBV12-3 or TRBV12-4 with TRBJ1-5; D call uncertain. This CDR3 has 13 amino acids. V was clipped by 1 base and J by 6 bases, with 7 bases between them. This chain's CDR3 is CASSLESVQPQHF. The CDR3 bases are TGTGCCAGCAGTTTAGAATCCGTTCAGCCCCAGCATTTT.

This rearrangement joins TRBV25-1 to TRBJ2-7, with a possible D match to TRBD1 (7 bases). The CDR3 spans 14 residues. Germline CDR1 is MGHDK and CDR2 is SYGVNS. Trimming shortened V by 3 bases and J by 5 bases, and 14 bases separated the two germline ends. The CDR3 DNA reads as TGTGCCAGCAGTGAGGGCAGGGGGGTTGACGAGCAGTACTTC. This sequence encodes CASSEGRGVDEQYF.

The chain joins TRBV5-1 to TRBJ2-1; 8 positions match TRBD2. J was trimmed by 0 bases and V by 0 bases; bases with no gene match: 2. Germline CDR1 reads SGHRS; CDR2 reads YFSETQ. This CDR3 has 16 residues. This CDR3 is CASSLAGGSSYNEQFF. As DNA, the CDR3 is TGCGCCAGCAGCTTGGCGGGAGGGAGCTCCTACAATGAGCAGTTCTTC.

The chain employs TRBV5-1 and TRBJ2-7, with 7 bases lining up with TRBD2. V lost 2 bases and J lost 2; bases outside the gene matches: 1. Germline V gene lookup returns CDR1 SGHRS and CDR2 YFSETQ. The CDR3 sequence is 13 residues long. CDR3 coding DNA: TGCGCCAGCAGCTTCGGACTAGCCTACGAGCAGTACTTC. It is translated as CASSFGLAYEQYF.

The rearrangement links TRBV5-1 to TRBJ2-7; 9 bases are a match to TRBD1. Germline V gives CDR1 SGHRS, CDR2 YFSETQ. This CDR3 is built from 16 residues. The V and J ends lost 3 bases and 6 bases, in that order; junction bases with no gene match: 13. CDR3 in DNA: TGCGCCAGCAGCTCCGGTACAGGGGGCGTTTACGGCGAGCAGTACTTC. Amino acid sequence: CASSSGTGGVYGEQYF.

The chain joins TRBV29-1 to TRBJ2-1, with D uncertain. The V end lost 2 bases, the J end lost 4 bases, and 12 bases lay between the germline ends. Germline V gene sequence: CDR1 SQVTM, CDR2 ANQGSEA. The CDR3 extends over 14 amino acids. Here the CDR3 reads CSVESGQVYNEQFF. CDR3 coding DNA: TGCAGCGTTGAAAGTGGGCAGGTATACAATGAGCAGTTCTTC.

The count of this clonotype is one. The V gene is TRBV20-1, the J gene TRBJ2-5; 9 positions match TRBD1. Germline V gives CDR1 DFQATT, CDR2 SNEGSKA (reference sequence). Trimming at V came to 1 base and at J to 7 bases, leaving 4 bases not matched to a gene. The CDR3 contains 13 residues. CDR3 protein: CSARVQGAMTQYF. The CDR3, as DNA: TGCAGTGCTAGAGTACAGGGGGCGATGACCCAGTACTTC.

The chain uses TRBV20-1 and TRBJ2-7; the match to TRBD2 covers 9 bases. The CDR3 is 16 amino acids. Germline V gene data show CDR1 as DFQATT and CDR2 as SNEGSKA (reference sequence). The J segment lost 0 bases and the V segment lost 1 base, leaving 7 bases of the junction unmatched. CDR3 in amino acids: CSARGTSVSSSYEQYF. CDR3 bases: TGCAGTGCTAGAGGGACTAGCGTATCAAGCTCCTACGAGCAGTACTTC.

The J gene is TRBJ2-1, the V gene TRBV6-2 or TRBV6-3, with D possibly TRBD2 on 6 matching bases. CDR1 MNHEY and CDR2 SVGEGT come from the germline V gene. The CDR3 runs 14 residues. Trimming left V 7 bases short and J 8 bases short, with 18 bases between. This CDR3 reads CASIPLGSGDEQFF. CDR3 bases: TGTGCCAGCATTCCCTTAGGGTCGGGAGATGAGCAGTTCTTC.

The rearrangement uses TRBV20-1 and TRBJ1-2, with 8 nucleotides matching TRBD1. Germline CDR1 and CDR2: DFQATT and SNEGSKA (reference sequence). V gave up 6 bases and J gave up 8 bases; unmatched junction bases: 14. The CDR3 spans 14 residues. This chain's CDR3 is CSATKTGGIGGYTF. CDR3 nucleotides: TGCAGTGCAACCAAAACAGGGGGAATAGGGGGCTACACCTTC.

V gene TRBV6-2 or TRBV6-3 combines with J gene TRBJ1-1; D gene unclear. Germline lookup yields CDR1 MNHEY and CDR2 SVGEGT. This CDR3 comprises 13 residues. Trimming cost V 8 bases and J 0 bases, with 10 bases left between them. This CDR3 is CASQNRMNTEAFF. Written as DNA, the CDR3 is TGTGCCAGCCAAAATAGAATGAACACTGAAGCTTTCTTT.

The chain uses TRBV3-1 and TRBJ1-1; D ambiguous. CDR3 size: 14 residues. V lost 0 bases and J lost 5, with 10 bases in between. The germline gives CDR1 LGHDT, CDR2 YNNKEL (reference sequence). This chain's CDR3 is CASSQEVGWTEAFF. In DNA form, the CDR3 reads TGTGCCAGCAGCCAAGAGGTAGGGTGGACTGAAGCTTTCTTT.

This chain joins TRBV20-1 and TRBJ2-1, with 10 bases identical to TRBD2. V was clipped by 5 bases and J by 3 bases; unmatched bases: 4. The CDR3 runs 14 residues. CDR1 is DFQATT, CDR2 SNEGSKA, per germline (reference sequence). CDR3 coding DNA: TGCAGTGCTGCGGGACTAGCGAACTACAATGAGCAGTTCTTC. It translates to CSAAGLANYNEQFF.

The J gene is TRBJ2-1, the V gene TRBV15; possibly TRBD1 for D (6 bases). The germline V gene has CDR1 LNHNV and CDR2 YYDKDF (reference sequence). Deletions cut 2 bases from V and 10 bases from J, with 15 bases between. The CDR3 has 14 residues. CDR3 DNA: TGTGCCACCAGCAGAATCCCAGGGGTGGGGGAGCAGTTCTTC. Translating it yields CATSRIPGVGEQFF.

The chain joins TRBV27 to TRBJ1-5; 8 bases agree with TRBD1. V lost 6 bases and J lost 6; bases outside the gene matches: 4. Germline V CDR1 and CDR2: MNHEY, SMNVEV (reference sequence). This CDR3 contains 13 residues. The DNA for the CDR3 is TGTGCCAGCAGGGACAGGGAGGGTCAGCCCCAGCATTTT. The encoded protein is CASRDREGQPQHF.

This chain uses TRBV7-2 with TRBJ2-3; 7 bases align to TRBD2. With 5 bases clipped from V and 0 bases from J, the junction kept 11 bases outside the gene matches. The length of the CDR3 is 17 residues. The V gene's germline CDR1 is SGHTA and CDR2 FQGNSA. The CDR3 protein is CASSPSRLASSTDTQYF. The DNA for the CDR3 is TGTGCCAGCAGCCCGTCACGACTAGCATCTAGCACAGATACGCAGTATTTT.

The CDR3 reads CASSQARGSGSADTQYF. The CDR3 nucleotides are TGCGCCAGCAGCCAAGCCAGGGGTAGCGGAAGCGCAGATACGCAGTATTTT. The chain couples TRBV4-3 to TRBJ2-3; D could derive from TRBD1 or TRBD2 (6 bases each). Germline V gene lookup returns CDR1 LGHNA and CDR2 YSLEER. This CDR3 spans 17 amino acids. The V end lost 1 base, the J end lost 4 bases, and 18 bases lay between the germline ends.

V gene TRBV3-1 combines with J gene TRBJ2-5; unclear D gene. Germline lookup yields CDR1 LGHDT and CDR2 YNNKEL (reference sequence). The CDR3 is made up of 13 amino acids. V lost 3 bases and J 5 bases, leaving 10 bases between the germline ends. The CDR3 sequence: CASSHSSGETQYF. In DNA form, the CDR3 reads TGTGCCAGCAGCCATAGTTCTGGGGAGACCCAGTACTTC.

The chain combines TRBV30 with TRBJ2-7; 7 bases agree with TRBD1. Germline V gives CDR1 GTSNPN, CDR2 SVGIG (reference sequence). This CDR3 has 14 amino acids. J was trimmed by 6 bases and V by 2 bases; bases with no gene match: 10. CDR3 sequence reads: CAWSSGTEASEQYF. The CDR3 DNA reads as TGTGCCTGGAGTTCCGGGACAGAGGCTTCCGAGCAGTACTTC. Full variable domain (missing parts from reference TRBV30 and TRBJ2-7): SQTIHQWPATLVQPVGSPLSLECTVEGTSNPNLYWYRQAAGRGLQLLFYSVGIGQISSEVPQNLSASRPQDRQFILSSKKLLLSDSGFYLCAWSSGTEASEQYFGPGTRLTVT.

This chain uses TRBV3-1 with TRBJ2-7, with 7 bases identical to TRBD1. Germline values: CDR1 LGHDT, CDR2 YNNKEL (reference sequence). The CDR3 has 11 residues. The V gene end was trimmed by 7 bases and the J gene end by 5 bases; junction bases not matched to a gene: 2. CDR3 coding DNA: TGTGCCAGCAACAGGGGCCACGAGCAGTACTTC. Translated: CASNRGHEQYF.

This sequence joins TRBV2 and TRBJ2-2, with 7 bases identical to TRBD1. This CDR3 spans 15 amino acids. V trimming: 4 bases; J trimming: 1 base; junction bases outside the gene matches: 3. CDR1 SNHLY and CDR2 FYNNEI come from the germline V gene. For the CDR3, the DNA is TGTGCCAGCAGTGGACAGGGCAGGAACACCGGGGAGCTGTTTTTT. Residues: CASSGQGRNTGELFF.